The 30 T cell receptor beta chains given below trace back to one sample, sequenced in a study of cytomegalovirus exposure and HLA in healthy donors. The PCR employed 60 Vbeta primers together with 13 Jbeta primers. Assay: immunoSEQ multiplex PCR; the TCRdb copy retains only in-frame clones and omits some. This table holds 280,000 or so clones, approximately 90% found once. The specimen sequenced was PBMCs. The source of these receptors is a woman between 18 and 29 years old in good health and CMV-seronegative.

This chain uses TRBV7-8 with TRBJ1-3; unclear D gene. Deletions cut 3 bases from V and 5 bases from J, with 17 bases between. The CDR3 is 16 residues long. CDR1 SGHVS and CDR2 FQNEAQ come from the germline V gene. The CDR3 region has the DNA TGTGCCAGCAGCTTGGAAACAGCGGACTTCCGAAACACCATATATTTT. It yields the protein CASSLETADFRNTIYF.

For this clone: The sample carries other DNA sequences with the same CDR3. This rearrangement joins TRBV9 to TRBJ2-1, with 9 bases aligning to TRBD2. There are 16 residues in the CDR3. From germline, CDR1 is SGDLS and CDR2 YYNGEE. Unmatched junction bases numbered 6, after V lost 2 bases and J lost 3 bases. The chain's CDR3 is CASSVGGLASYNEQFF. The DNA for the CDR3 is TGTGCCAGCAGCGTGGGGGGACTAGCAAGCTACAATGAGCAGTTCTTC.

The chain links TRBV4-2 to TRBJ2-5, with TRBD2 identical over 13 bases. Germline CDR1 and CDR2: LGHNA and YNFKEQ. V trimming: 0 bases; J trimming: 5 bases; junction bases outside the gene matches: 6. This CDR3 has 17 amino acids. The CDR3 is CASSQDPGTSGDETQYF. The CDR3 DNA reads TGTGCCAGCAGCCAAGATCCCGGGACTAGCGGGGACGAGACCCAGTACTTC.

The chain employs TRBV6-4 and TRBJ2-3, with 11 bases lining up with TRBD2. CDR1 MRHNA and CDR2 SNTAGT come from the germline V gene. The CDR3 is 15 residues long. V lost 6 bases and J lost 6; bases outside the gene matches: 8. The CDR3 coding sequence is TGTGCCAGCAGCGCCTCTAGCGGGGGGTTGGATACGCAGTATTTT. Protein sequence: CASSASSGGLDTQYF.

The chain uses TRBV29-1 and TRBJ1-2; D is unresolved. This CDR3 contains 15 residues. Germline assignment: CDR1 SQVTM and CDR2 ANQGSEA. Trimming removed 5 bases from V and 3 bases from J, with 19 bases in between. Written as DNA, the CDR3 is TGCAGCGTTACCCCCCCCCAGGTAGTTGACTATGGCTACACCTTC. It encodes CSVTPPQVVDYGYTF.

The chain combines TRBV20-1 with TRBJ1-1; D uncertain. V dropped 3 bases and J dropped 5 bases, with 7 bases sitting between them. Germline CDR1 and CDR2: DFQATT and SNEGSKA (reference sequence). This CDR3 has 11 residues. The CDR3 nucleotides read TGCAGTGCTAGTCCCTCTACTGAAGCTTTCTTT. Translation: CSASPSTEAFF.

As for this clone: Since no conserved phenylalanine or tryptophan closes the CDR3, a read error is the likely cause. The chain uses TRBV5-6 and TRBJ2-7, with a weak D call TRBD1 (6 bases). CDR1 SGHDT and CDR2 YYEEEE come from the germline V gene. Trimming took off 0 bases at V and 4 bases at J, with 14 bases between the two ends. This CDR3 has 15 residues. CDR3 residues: CASSLEGGKAYEQYS. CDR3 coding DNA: TGTGCCAGCAGCTTGGAAGGGGGAAAGGCGTACGAGCAGTACTCC.

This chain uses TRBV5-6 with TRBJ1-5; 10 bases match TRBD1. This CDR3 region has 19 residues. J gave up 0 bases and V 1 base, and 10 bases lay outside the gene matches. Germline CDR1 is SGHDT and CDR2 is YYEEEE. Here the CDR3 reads CASSLNTGTGALSNQPQHF. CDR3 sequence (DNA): TGTGCCAGCAGCTTGAATACCGGGACAGGGGCACTTAGCAATCAGCCCCAGCATTTT.

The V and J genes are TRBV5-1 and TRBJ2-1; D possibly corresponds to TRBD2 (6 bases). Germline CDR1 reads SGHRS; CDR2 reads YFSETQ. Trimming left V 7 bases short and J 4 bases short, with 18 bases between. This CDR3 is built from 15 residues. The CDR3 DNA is TGCGCCAGCGAACCTGGGGGGAGTCTTTACAATGAGCAGTTCTTC. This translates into CASEPGGSLYNEQFF.

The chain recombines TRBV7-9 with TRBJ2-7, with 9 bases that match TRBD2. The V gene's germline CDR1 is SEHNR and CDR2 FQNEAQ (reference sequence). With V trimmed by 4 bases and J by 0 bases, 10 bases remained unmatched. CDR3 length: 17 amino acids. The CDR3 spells CASSSPVRGLASYEQYF. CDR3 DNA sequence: TGTGCCAGCAGCTCACCCGTGAGGGGACTAGCCTCCTACGAGCAGTACTTC. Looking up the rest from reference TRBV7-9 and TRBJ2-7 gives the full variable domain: DTGVSQNPRHKITKRGQNVTFRCDPISEHNRLYWYRQTLGQGPEFLTYFQNEAQLEKSRLLSDRFSAERPKGSFSTLEIQRTEQGDSAMYLCASSSPVRGLASYEQYFGPGTRLTVT.

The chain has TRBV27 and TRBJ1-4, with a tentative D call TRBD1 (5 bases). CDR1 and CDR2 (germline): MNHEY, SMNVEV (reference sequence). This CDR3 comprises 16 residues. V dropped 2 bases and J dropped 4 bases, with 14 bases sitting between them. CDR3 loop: CASSLDSLAINEKLFF. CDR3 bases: TGTGCCAGCAGTTTAGACAGCCTCGCCATTAATGAAAAACTGTTTTTT.

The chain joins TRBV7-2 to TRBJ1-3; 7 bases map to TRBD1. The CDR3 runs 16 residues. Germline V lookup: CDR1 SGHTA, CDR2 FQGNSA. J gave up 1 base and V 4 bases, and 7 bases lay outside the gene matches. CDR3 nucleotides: TGTGCCAGCAGCTCGGACAGGTTGGGTTCTGGAAACACCATATATTTT. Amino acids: CASSSDRLGSGNTIYF.

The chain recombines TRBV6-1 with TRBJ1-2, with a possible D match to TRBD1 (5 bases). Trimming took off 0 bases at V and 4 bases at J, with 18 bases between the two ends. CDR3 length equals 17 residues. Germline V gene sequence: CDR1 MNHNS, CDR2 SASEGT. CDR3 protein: CASSEALGPPSGYGYTF. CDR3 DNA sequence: TGTGCCAGCAGTGAAGCGCTGGGGCCTCCCTCGGGCTATGGCTACACCTTC.

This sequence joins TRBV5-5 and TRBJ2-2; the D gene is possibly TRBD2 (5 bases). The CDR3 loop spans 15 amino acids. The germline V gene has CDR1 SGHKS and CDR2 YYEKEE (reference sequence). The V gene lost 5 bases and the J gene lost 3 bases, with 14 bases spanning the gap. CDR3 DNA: TGTGCCAGCAGTAAGGACGGGCGGGACACCGGGGAGCTGTTTTTT. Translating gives CASSKDGRDTGELFF.

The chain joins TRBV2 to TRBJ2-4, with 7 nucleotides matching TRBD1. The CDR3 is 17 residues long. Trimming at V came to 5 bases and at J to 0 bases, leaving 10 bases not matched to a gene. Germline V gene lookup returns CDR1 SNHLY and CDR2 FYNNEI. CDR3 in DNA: TGTGCCAGCAGTCTCACCAGGACAGGACTAGCCAAAAACATTCAGTACTTC. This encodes CASSLTRTGLAKNIQYF.

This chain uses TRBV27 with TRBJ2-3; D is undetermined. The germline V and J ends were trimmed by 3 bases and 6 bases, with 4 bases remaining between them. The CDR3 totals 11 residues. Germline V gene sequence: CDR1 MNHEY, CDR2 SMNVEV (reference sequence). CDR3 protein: CASSFRDTQYF. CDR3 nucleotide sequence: TGTGCCAGCAGTTTTCGGGATACGCAGTATTTT.

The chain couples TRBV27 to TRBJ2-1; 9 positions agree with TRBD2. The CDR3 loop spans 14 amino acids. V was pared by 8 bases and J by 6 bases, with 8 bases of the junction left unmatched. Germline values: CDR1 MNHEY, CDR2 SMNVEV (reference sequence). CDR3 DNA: TGTGCCAGCGCCCGACGGCGGGGGGGCAATGAGCAGTTCTTC. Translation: CASARRRGGNEQFF.

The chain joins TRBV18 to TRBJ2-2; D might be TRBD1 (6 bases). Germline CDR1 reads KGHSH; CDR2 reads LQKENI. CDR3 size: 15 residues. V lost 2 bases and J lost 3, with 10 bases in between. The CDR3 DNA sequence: TGTGCCAGCTCACCAGCGCAGGGGTACACCGGGGAGCTGTTTTTT. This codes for CASSPAQGYTGELFF.

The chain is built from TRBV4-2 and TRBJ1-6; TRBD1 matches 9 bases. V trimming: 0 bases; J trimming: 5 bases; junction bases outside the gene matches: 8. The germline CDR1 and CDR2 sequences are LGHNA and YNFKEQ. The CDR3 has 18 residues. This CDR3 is CASSQDLRDREHNSPLHF. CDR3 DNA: TGTGCCAGCAGCCAAGATCTCAGGGACAGGGAACATAATTCACCCCTCCACTTT.

This CDR3 is CSVASNSGGEYF. The CDR3, as DNA: TGCAGCGTTGCGTCCAATAGCGGGGGGGAATACTTC. This chain joins TRBV29-1 and TRBJ2-5; 11 bases are a match to TRBD2. With 4 bases clipped from V and 14 bases from J, the junction kept 9 bases outside the gene matches. In germline, CDR1 is SQVTM, CDR2 ANQGSEA. The CDR3 contains 12 residues.

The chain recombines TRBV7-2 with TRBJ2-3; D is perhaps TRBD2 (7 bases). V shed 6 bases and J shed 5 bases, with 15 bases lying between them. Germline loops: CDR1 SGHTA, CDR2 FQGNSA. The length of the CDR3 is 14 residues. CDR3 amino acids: CASRTSGGRDTQYF. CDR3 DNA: TGTGCCAGCAGAACTTCGGGGGGCCGAGATACGCAGTATTTT.

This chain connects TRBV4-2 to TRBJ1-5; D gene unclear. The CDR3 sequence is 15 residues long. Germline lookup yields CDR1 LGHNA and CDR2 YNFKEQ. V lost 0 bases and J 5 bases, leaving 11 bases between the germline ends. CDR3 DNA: TGTGCCAGCAGCCAAGATGGTCAGAAACATCAGCCCCAGCATTTT. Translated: CASSQDGQKHQPQHF.

The CDR3 here is CASGSRSGQPQHF. The CDR3 DNA reads as TGTGCTAGTGGTTCACGATCGGGTCAGCCCCAGCATTTT. The V call is TRBV12-5, the J call TRBJ1-5; no clear D gene. The CDR3 is 13 amino acids. The germline V gene has CDR1 LGHNT and CDR2 FRNRAP. V lost 4 bases to trimming and J lost 6 bases, with 10 bases between them.

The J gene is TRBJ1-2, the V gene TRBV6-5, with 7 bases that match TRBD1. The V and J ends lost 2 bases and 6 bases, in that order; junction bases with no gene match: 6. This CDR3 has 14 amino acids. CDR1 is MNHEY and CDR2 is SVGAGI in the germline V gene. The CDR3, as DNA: TGTGCCAGCAGTTACGGGACAGCCAGAAATGGCTACACCTTC. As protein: CASSYGTARNGYTF.

The DNA of the CDR3 is TGTGCCAGCAGTTTAGCGGGGGGCGTCTCCTACGAGCAGTACTTC. Encoded protein: CASSLAGGVSYEQYF. The gene calls are TRBV6-5 and TRBJ2-7, with 10 bases matching TRBD2. Germline CDR1 reads MNHEY; CDR2 reads SVGAGI. The CDR3 is made up of 15 amino acids. J gave up 0 bases and V 4 bases, and 3 bases lay outside the gene matches.

The chain's CDR3 is CASSQIRDRVDTEAFF. The CDR3 bases are TGTGCCAGCAGCCAGATCAGGGACAGGGTGGACACTGAAGCTTTCTTT. The genes are TRBV7-9 and TRBJ1-1; 9 positions agree with TRBD1. The CDR3 length is 16 residues. Germline CDR1 is SEHNR and CDR2 is FQNEAQ (reference sequence). V shed 5 bases, J shed 3 bases, and the junction held 10 bases outside the gene matches.

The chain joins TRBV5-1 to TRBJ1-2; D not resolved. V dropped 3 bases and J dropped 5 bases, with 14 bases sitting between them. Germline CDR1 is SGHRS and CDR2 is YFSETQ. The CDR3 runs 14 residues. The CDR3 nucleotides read TGCGCCAGCAGCTACGGGTTTTCCGGGTATGGCTACACCTTC. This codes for CASSYGFSGYGYTF.

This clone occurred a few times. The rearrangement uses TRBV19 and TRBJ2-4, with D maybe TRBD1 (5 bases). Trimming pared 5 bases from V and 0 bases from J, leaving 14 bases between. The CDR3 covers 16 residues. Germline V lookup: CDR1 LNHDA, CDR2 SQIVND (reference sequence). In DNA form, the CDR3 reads TGTGCCAGTAGTCAGACAGTTTTCCTAGCCAAAAACATTCAGTACTTC. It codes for CASSQTVFLAKNIQYF.

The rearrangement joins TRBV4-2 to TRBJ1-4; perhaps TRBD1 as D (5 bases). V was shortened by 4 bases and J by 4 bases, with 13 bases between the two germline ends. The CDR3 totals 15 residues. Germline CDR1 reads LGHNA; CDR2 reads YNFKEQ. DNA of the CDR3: TGTGCCAGCAGCCCTACAGGTGGTGATAATGAAAAACTGTTTTTT. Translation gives CASSPTGGDNEKLFF.

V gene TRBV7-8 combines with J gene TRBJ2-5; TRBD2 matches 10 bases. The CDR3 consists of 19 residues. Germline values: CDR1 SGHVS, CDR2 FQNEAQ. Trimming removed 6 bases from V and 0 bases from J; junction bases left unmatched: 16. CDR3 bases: TGTGCCAGCAGGAATCTAGCGGGGGCCGTTAACGAGTACCAAGAGACCCAGTACTTC. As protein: CASRNLAGAVNEYQETQYF.